These 23 T cell receptor beta chains were all obtained from the same sample, sequenced in a study of siplizumab effects on memory and regulatory T cells. The method was immunoSEQ multiplex PCR; TCRdb's version includes in-frame clones alone and lacks a portion of them. The table lists about 70,000 clones, 88% of them singletons, with around 1.8% in the top ten. Sequencing was carried out using Tregs sorted from blood. Receptors were obtained from a human donor in good health.

This clone is termed medium-sized (0.01 to 0.1%). The gene calls are TRBV9 and TRBJ2-2; D gene unclear. Germline V CDR1 and CDR2: SGDLS, YYNGEE. This CDR3 has 12 residues. The V gene lost 7 bases and the J gene lost 7 bases, with 11 bases spanning the gap. Here the CDR3 reads CASGSGGGELFF. CDR3 in DNA: TGTGCCAGCGGGTCAGGCGGCGGGGAGCTGTTTTTT.

CDR3 in amino acids: CASSLAPGQGKGYTF. In nucleotides, the CDR3 is TGTGCCAGCAGCTTAGCGCCGGGACAGGGGAAGGGCTACACCTTC. The chain carries TRBV7-9 and TRBJ1-2; 10 bases line up with TRBD1. Germline loops: CDR1 SEHNR, CDR2 FQNEAQ (reference sequence). The CDR3 extends over 15 amino acids. The junction had 6 bases not matched to a gene; V was cut back by 0 bases and J by 8 bases. The whole variable domain, filled in from reference TRBV7-9 and TRBJ1-2, reads DTGVSQNPRHKITKRGQNVTFRCDPISEHNRLYWYRQTLGQGPEFLTYFQNEAQLEKSRLLSDRFSAERPKGSFSTLEIQRTEQGDSAMYLCASSLAPGQGKGYTFGSGTRLTVV.

The V gene is TRBV21-1, the J gene TRBJ2-1; the tabulated D call, TRBD2, remains unverified against the DNA. TRBV21-1 is an annotated pseudogene. The CDR3 runs 17 residues. For the CDR3, the DNA is TGTGCCAGCAGCCTTCCCGTGGGCGGGAGGACCTACAATGAGCAGTTCTTC. It yields the protein CASSLPVGGRTYNEQFF.

This clone has only a few counts. The V call is TRBV5-6, the J call TRBJ1-5; TRBD1 is a possible D gene (5 bases). The CDR3 extends over 13 amino acids. With 3 bases removed from V and 7 bases from J, the gap between germline ends came to 11 bases. Germline assignment: CDR1 SGHDT and CDR2 YYEEEE. CDR3 bases: TGTGCCAGCAGCTCTTCAGGGTACCAGCCCCAGCATTTT. This translates into CASSSSGYQPQHF.

The CDR3 sequence: CASSVDAAYEQYF. CDR3 DNA sequence: TGTGCCAGCAGCGTCGACGCCGCCTACGAGCAGTACTTC. The chain recombines TRBV5-6 with TRBJ2-7; unclear D gene. V lost 4 bases and J lost 2, with 10 bases in between. There are 13 residues in the CDR3. Germline V CDR1 and CDR2: SGHDT, YYEEEE. Full variable domain (missing parts from reference TRBV5-6 and TRBJ2-7): DAGVTQSPTHLIKTRGQQVTLRCSPKSGHDTVSWYQQALGQGPQFIFQYYEEEERQRGNFPDRFSGHQFPNYSSELNVNALLLGDSALYLCASSVDAAYEQYFGPGTRLTVT.

In this sample, this clone turned up a few times. The V gene is TRBV4-2, the J gene TRBJ2-1; 8 positions agree with TRBD2. The CDR3 has 17 amino acids. V lost 1 base and J lost 5; bases outside the gene matches: 10. The V gene's germline CDR1 is LGHNA and CDR2 YNFKEQ. Here the CDR3 DNA reads TGTGCCAGCAGCCAAGGACGCGGGAGGCCCAAAAACAATGAGCAGTTCTTC. It encodes CASSQGRGRPKNNEQFF.

J is TRBJ2-5 and V is TRBV7-2; no definite D call. The CDR3 is made up of 14 amino acids. Germline CDR1 reads SGHTA; CDR2 reads FQGNSA. Trimming left V 5 bases short and J 1 base short, with 11 bases between. The CDR3 DNA reads TGTGCCAGCAGCCAGAGTTCGGGCCAAGAGACCCAGTACTTC. This encodes CASSQSSGQETQYF.

The chain has TRBV2 and TRBJ2-3; TRBD2 matches 9 bases. This CDR3 region has 17 residues. After removal of 4 bases from V and 3 bases from J, the junction contained 11 bases not matched to a gene. Germline loops: CDR1 SNHLY, CDR2 FYNNEI. The CDR3 DNA reads as TGTGCCAGCAGTGGGTCTATACGGAGCGGGAGGACAGATACGCAGTATTTT. Its protein is CASSGSIRSGRTDTQYF. Supplemented by reference TRBV2 and TRBJ2-3, the full variable domain reads EPEVTQTPSHQVTQMGQEVILRCVPISNHLYFYWYRQILGQKVEFLVSFYNNEISEKSEIFDDQFSVERPDGSNFTLKIRSTKLEDSAMYFCASSGSIRSGRTDTQYFGPGTRLTVL.

This chain links TRBV5-4 with TRBJ2-7, with 8 positions matching TRBD1. CDR3 size: 14 residues. Germline CDR1 reads SGHNT; CDR2 reads YYREEE (reference sequence). V lost 4 bases to trimming and J lost 6 bases; unmatched junction nucleotides: 9. The CDR3 region has the DNA TGTGCCAGCAGCCCCCGGACAGGGAGGATCGAGCAGTACTTC. Its translation is CASSPRTGRIEQYF.

The chain links TRBV10-3 to TRBJ2-1; weak D call: TRBD1 (7 bases). Germline V gene sequence: CDR1 ENHRY, CDR2 SYGVKD. This CDR3 is built from 16 residues. V dropped 6 bases and J dropped 2 bases, with 17 bases sitting between them. CDR3 DNA sequence: TGTGCCATCAGCAAAGGGGGGACAGCTACCTACAATGAGCAGTTCTTC. The encoded protein is CAISKGGTATYNEQFF.

The chain employs TRBV5-3 and TRBJ1-5; possible D gene TRBD1, 6 bases. TRBV5-3 qualifies as an ORF whose function is uncertain. V was shortened by 4 bases and J by 4 bases, with 12 bases between the two germline ends. This CDR3 region has 14 residues. CDR3 region: CARSVGTPNQPQHF. The CDR3 bases are TGTGCCAGAAGCGTAGGGACACCAAATCAGCCCCAGCATTTT.

The V call is TRBV10-2, the J call TRBJ2-2; 9 bases agree with TRBD2. CDR1 is WSHSY and CDR2 is SAAADI in the germline V gene. The CDR3 runs 15 residues. With 7 bases clipped from V and 7 bases from J, the junction kept 10 bases outside the gene matches. The CDR3 sequence: CASTGGGRAGGELFF. In nucleotides, the CDR3 is TGCGCCAGCACCGGCGGCGGGAGGGCCGGCGGGGAGCTGTTTTTT.

This chain joins TRBV28 and TRBJ2-5; 7 bases agree with TRBD2. The CDR3 totals 14 residues. V dropped 7 bases and J dropped 5; count of bases not matched to a gene: 10. Germline-derived CDR1 and CDR2 are MDHEN and SYDVKM. CDR3 residues: CASKPGGGVETQYF. CDR3 nucleotides: TGTGCCAGCAAACCCGGGGGAGGGGTCGAGACCCAGTACTTC.

V usage is TRBV6-5 and J usage is TRBJ2-1; the D gene could be TRBD1 or TRBD2 (5 bases each). Trimming stripped 2 bases from V and 16 bases from J, with 12 bases between. This CDR3 has 11 amino acids. Germline V gene sequence: CDR1 MNHEY, CDR2 SVGAGI. Written as DNA, the CDR3 is TGTGCCAGCAGTTACGGGACCCGCCACTTCTTC. Protein: CASSYGTRHFF.

The chain carries TRBV9 and TRBJ2-5; 11 bases fit TRBD1. V lost 4 bases to trimming and J lost 5 bases; unmatched junction nucleotides: 7. The CDR3 contains 15 residues. Germline CDR1 is SGDLS and CDR2 is YYNGEE. The CDR3 region is CASSLGQGAFETQYF. DNA of the CDR3: TGTGCCAGCAGCCTTGGACAGGGGGCGTTCGAGACCCAGTACTTC.

V and J are TRBV19 and TRBJ1-2, with a tentative D call TRBD1 (6 bases). Per the germline V gene, CDR1 is LNHDA and CDR2 is SQIVND (reference sequence). Trimming pared 0 bases from V and 6 bases from J, leaving 8 bases between. The CDR3 is made up of 13 amino acids. Here the CDR3 DNA reads TGTGCCAGTAGTATAGATCGGGGGCATGGCTACACCTTC. Its translation: CASSIDRGHGYTF.

The chain carries TRBV19 and TRBJ2-5, with unresolved D. Germline V gene data show CDR1 as LNHDA and CDR2 as SQIVND (reference sequence). CDR3 length: 14 amino acids. V lost 8 bases and J lost 5, with 18 bases in between. CDR3 amino acids: CASSLGPGWETQYF. CDR3 bases: TGTGCCAGTTCCTTAGGACCCGGGTGGGAGACCCAGTACTTC.

This sequence joins TRBV25-1 and TRBJ1-2; D perhaps matches TRBD1 (6 bases). Trimming left V 3 bases short and J 8 bases short, with 13 bases between. CDR1 and CDR2 (germline): MGHDK, SYGVNS. This CDR3 region has 13 residues. CDR3 nucleotide sequence: TGTGCCAGCAGTGAGTTCGAGGGGGACGGCTACACCTTC. It codes for CASSEFEGDGYTF.

This sequence joins TRBV6-5 and TRBJ2-2, with no clear D. Deletions cut 6 bases from V and 6 bases from J, with 11 bases between. The CDR3 is 13 amino acids. The V gene's germline CDR1 is MNHEY and CDR2 SVGAGI. DNA of the CDR3: TGTGCCAGCAGGGGAAGGGTCCCCGGGGAGCTGTTTTTT. Protein sequence: CASRGRVPGELFF.

This chain connects TRBV9 to TRBJ2-5; 8 nucleotides line up with TRBD2. The CDR3 runs to 15 residues. Germline V CDR1 and CDR2: SGDLS, YYNGEE. Trimming cost V 0 bases and J 5 bases; bases outside gene matches: 6. The CDR3 DNA follows: TGTGCCAGCAGCGTAGCGGGACTAGAGGGGGAGACCCAGTACTTC. Its protein is CASSVAGLEGETQYF.

V gene TRBV2 combines with J gene TRBJ1-2; no firm D call. Germline V gene lookup returns CDR1 SNHLY and CDR2 FYNNEI. The germline V and J ends were trimmed by 9 bases and 1 base, with 15 bases remaining between them. This CDR3 comprises 14 residues. CDR3 amino acids: CASNRARDNYGYTF. DNA for the CDR3: TGTGCCAGTAACCGGGCCAGAGATAACTATGGCTACACCTTC. Filled out from reference TRBV2 and TRBJ1-2, the complete variable domain reads EPEVTQTPSHQVTQMGQEVILRCVPISNHLYFYWYRQILGQKVEFLVSFYNNEISEKSEIFDDQFSVERPDGSNFTLKIRSTKLEDSAMYFCASNRARDNYGYTFGSGTRLTVV.

This chain links TRBV29-1 with TRBJ2-1, with 7 bases lining up with TRBD1. Germline V lookup: CDR1 SQVTM, CDR2 ANQGSEA. The CDR3 has 16 amino acids. The trim removed 5 bases at V and 3 bases at J, leaving 13 bases unmatched. The CDR3 DNA sequence: TGCAGCGTTCGGTACCCCCGGGACAGTAGCTACAATGAGCAGTTCTTC. Its protein product is CSVRYPRDSSYNEQFF.

CDR3 nucleotides: TGTGCCAGCAGTAGGGGGAGTAGAGAGACCCAGTACTTC. Its protein is CASSRGSRETQYF. V and J are TRBV9 and TRBJ2-5, with D perhaps matching TRBD1 (6 bases). CDR1 and CDR2 (germline): SGDLS, YYNGEE. The V and J ends lost 5 bases and 4 bases respectively, with 12 bases between them. This CDR3 has 13 amino acids.